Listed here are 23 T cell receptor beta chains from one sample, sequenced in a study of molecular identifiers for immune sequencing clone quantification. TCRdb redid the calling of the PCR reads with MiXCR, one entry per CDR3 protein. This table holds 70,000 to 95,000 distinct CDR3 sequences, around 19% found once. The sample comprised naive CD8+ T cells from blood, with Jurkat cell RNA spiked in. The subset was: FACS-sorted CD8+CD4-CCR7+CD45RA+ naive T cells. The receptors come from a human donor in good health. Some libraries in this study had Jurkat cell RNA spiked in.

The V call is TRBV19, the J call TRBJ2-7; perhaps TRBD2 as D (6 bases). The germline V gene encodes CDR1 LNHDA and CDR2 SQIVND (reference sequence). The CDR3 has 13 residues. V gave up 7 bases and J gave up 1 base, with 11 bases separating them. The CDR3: CASKVGGSYEQYF. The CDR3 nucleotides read TGTGCCAGTAAGGTGGGAGGATCCTACGAGCAGTACTTC. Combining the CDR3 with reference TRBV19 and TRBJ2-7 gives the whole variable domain DGGITQSPKYLFRKEGQNVTLSCEQNLNHDAMYWYRQDPGQGLRLIYYSQIVNDFQKGDIAEGYSVSREKKESFPLTVTSAQKNPTAFYLCASKVGGSYEQYFGPGTRLTVT.

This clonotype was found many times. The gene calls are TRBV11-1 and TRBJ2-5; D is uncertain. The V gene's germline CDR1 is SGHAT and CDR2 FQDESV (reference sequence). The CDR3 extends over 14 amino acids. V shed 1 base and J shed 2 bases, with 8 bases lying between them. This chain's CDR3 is CASSLETDQETQYF. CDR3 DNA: TGTGCCAGCAGCTTAGAGACGGATCAAGAGACCCAGTACTTC.

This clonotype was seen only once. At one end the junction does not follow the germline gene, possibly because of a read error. The CDR3 region has the DNA TGTGCCAGCAGAGTATCCCGAGCGGGGGCCGTCTCTGGGGCCAACGTCCTGGCTTTC. Translated, it gives CASRVSRAGAVSGANVLAF. The chain joins TRBV6-5 to TRBJ2-6; 8 bases align to TRBD2. The germline V gene has CDR1 MNHEY and CDR2 SVGAGI. The CDR3 covers 19 residues.

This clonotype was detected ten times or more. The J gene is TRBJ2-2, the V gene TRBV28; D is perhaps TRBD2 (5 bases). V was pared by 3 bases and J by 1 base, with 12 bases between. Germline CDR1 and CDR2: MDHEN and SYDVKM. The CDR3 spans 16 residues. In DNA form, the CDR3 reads TGTGCCAGCAGTTTCTTAAGGGAGCAGAACACCGGGGAGCTGTTTTTT. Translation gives CASSFLREQNTGELFF.

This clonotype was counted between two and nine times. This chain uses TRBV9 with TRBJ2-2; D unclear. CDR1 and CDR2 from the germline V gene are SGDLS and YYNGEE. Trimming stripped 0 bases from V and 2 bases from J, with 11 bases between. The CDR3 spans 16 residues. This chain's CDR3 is CASSVGCPRNTGELFF. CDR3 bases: TGTGCCAGCAGCGTAGGCTGTCCCAGAAACACCGGGGAGCTGTTTTTT.

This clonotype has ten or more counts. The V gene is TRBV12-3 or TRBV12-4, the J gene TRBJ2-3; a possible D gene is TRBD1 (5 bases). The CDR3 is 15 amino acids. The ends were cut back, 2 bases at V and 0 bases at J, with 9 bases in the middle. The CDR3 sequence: CASSLRQPSTDTQYF. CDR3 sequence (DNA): TGTGCCAGCAGTTTAAGACAGCCGAGCACAGATACGCAGTATTTT.

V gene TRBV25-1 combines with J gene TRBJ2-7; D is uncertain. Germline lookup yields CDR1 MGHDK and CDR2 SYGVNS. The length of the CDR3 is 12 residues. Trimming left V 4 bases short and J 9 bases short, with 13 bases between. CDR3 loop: CASSAPCCTQYF. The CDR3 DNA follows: TGTGCCAGCAGTGCCCCCTGCTGTACGCAGTACTTC.

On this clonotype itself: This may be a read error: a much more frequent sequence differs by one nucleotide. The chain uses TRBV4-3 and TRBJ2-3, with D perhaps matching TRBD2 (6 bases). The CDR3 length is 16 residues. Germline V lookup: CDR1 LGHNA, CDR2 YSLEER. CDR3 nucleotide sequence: TGCGCCAGCAGCCAGGGGTTCTACGGAGGGGCAGATACGCAGTGTTTT. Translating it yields CASSQGFYGGADTQCF.

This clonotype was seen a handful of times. The CDR3, as DNA: TGTGCCAGCAGCTTCGGACAGGCCTCCTACGAGCAGTACTTC. It is translated as CASSFGQASYEQYF. This chain links TRBV7-9 with TRBJ2-7, with TRBD1 matching 7 bases. V dropped 3 bases and J dropped 0; count of bases not matched to a gene: 2. Germline assignment: CDR1 SEHNR and CDR2 FQNEAQ (reference sequence). The CDR3 runs to 14 residues.

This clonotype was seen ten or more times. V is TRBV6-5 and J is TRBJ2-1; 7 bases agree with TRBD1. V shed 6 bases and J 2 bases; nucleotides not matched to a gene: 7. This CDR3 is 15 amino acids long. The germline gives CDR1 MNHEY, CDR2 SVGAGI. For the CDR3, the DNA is TGTGCCAGCAGCCTTACAGGGGAGACCTACAATGAGCAGTTCTTC. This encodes CASSLTGETYNEQFF.

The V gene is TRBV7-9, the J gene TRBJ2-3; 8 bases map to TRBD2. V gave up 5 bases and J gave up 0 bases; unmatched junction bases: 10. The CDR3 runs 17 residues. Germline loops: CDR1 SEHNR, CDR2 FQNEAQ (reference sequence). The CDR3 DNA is TGTGCCAGCAGCGAGGGACGGGAGGGCCCCAGCACAGATACGCAGTATTTT. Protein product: CASSEGREGPSTDTQYF.

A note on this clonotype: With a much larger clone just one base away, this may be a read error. For the CDR3, the DNA is TGTGCCAGCAGCCTGGTACAGGGGGCCCGCACAGATACGCAGTATTTT. Its translation is CASSLVQGARTDTQYF. The rearrangement joins TRBV14 to TRBJ2-3; TRBD1 agrees at 9 bases. Germline CDR1 reads SGHDN; CDR2 reads FVKESK. The CDR3 is 16 amino acids. J was trimmed by 1 base and V by 4 bases; bases with no gene match: 6.

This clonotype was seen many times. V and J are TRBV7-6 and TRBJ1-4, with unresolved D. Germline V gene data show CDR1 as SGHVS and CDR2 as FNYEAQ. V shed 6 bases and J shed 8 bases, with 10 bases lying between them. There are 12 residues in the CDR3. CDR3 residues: CASRGLEEKLFF. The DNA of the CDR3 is TGTGCCAGCAGGGGTCTGGAGGAAAAACTGTTTTTT.

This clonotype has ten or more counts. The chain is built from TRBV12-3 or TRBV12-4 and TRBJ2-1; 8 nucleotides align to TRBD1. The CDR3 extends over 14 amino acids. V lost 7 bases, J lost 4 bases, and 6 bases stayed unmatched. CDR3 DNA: TGTGCCAGCACCAACAGGGGGGTTTACAATGAGCAGTTCTTC. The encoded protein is CASTNRGVYNEQFF.

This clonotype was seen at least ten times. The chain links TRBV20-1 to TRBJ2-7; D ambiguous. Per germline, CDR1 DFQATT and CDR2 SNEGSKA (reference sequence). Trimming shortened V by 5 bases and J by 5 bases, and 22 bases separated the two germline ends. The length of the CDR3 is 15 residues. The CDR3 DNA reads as TGCAGTGCTGGGGAAAGGGATAGGAACTACGACGAGCAGTACTTC. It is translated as CSAGERDRNYDEQYF.

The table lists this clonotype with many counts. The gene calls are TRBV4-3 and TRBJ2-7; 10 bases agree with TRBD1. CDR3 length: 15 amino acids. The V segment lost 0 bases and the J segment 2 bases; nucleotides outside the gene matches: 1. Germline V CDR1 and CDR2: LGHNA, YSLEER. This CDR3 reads CASSQEGTGAYEQYF. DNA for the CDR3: TGCGCCAGCAGCCAAGAGGGGACAGGGGCCTACGAGCAGTACTTC.

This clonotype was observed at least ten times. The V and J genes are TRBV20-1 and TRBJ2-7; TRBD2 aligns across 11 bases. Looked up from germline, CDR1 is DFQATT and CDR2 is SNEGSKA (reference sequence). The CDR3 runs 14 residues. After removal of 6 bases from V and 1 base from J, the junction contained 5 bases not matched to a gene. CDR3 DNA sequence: TGCAGTGCGGCCGGGACTAGCGGATCCTACGAGCAGTACTTC. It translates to CSAAGTSGSYEQYF.

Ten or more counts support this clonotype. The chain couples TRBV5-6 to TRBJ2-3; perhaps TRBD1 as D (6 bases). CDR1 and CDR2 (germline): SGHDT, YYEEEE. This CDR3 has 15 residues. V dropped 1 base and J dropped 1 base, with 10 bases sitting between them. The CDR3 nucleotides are TGTGCCAGCAGCTTGTGGACAGACGGCACAGATACGCAGTATTTT. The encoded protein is CASSLWTDGTDTQYF.

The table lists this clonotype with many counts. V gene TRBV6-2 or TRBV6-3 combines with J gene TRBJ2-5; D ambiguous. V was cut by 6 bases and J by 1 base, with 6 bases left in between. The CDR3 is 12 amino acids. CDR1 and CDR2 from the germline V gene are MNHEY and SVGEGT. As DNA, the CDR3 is TGTGCCAGCAGATCACCCCAAGAGACCCAGTACTTC. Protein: CASRSPQETQYF.

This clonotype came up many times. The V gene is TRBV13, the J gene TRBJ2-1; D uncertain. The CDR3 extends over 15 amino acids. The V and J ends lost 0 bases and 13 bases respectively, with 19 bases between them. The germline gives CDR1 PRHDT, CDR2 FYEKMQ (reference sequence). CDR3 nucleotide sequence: TGTGCCAGCAGCTTAGGCCGTTCGTTTGGCCCCGGTCAGTTCTTC. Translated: CASSLGRSFGPGQFF.

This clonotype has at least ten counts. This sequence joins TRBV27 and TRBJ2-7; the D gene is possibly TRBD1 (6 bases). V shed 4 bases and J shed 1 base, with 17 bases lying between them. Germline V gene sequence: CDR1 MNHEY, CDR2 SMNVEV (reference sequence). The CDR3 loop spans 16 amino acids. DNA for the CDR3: TGTGCCAGCAGTTCTCCTGGGTCAGGGGCTTCCTACGAGCAGTACTTC. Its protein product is CASSSPGSGASYEQYF.

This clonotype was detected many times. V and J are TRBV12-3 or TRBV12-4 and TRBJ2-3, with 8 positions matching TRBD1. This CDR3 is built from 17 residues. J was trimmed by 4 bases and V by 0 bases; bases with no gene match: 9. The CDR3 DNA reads TGTGCCAGCAGTTTAGCGCCAGGACAGGGTTCATCAGATACGCAGTATTTT. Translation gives CASSLAPGQGSSDTQYF.

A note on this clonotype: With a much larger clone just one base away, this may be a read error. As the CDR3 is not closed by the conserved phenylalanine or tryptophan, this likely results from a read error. CDR3 DNA: TGTGCCAGCAGCTTGGACACTTATTCACCCCTCCACTCT. Its protein is CASSLDTYSPLHS. The gene calls are TRBV7-9 and TRBJ1-6, with a possible D match to TRBD1 (5 bases). The CDR3 runs to 13 residues. V was shortened by 3 bases and J by 8 bases, with 8 bases between the two germline ends. CDR1 SEHNR and CDR2 FQNEAQ come from the germline V gene (reference sequence).